This TCR beta chain was sequenced for a study of T cell responses to AZD1222 COVID-19 vaccine. This table comes from immunoSEQ multiplex PCR, and its TCRdb copy is limited to in-frame clones, with some not included. The profile shows about 180,000 clones, 85% to 95% of them singletons. Trimming at V came to 4 bases and at J to 4 bases, leaving 1 base not matched to a gene. Germline-derived CDR1 and CDR2 are MDHEN and SYDVKM. CDR3 length: 14 residues. The receptor comes from an adult who received the AZD1222 COVID-19 vaccine. The sample here was peripheral blood, taken 28 days after the second AZD1222 dose. The V call is TRBV28, the J call TRBJ1-5; 10 bases map to TRBD1. CDR3 protein: CASSSGQGNQPQHF. In nucleotides, the CDR3 is TGTGCCAGCAGTTCGGGACAGGGGAATCAGCCCCAGCATTTT. The whole variable domain, filled in from reference TRBV28 and TRBJ1-5, reads DVKVTQSSRYLVKRTGEKVFLECVQDMDHENMFWYRQDPGLGLRLIYFSYDVKMKEKGDIPEGYSVSREKKERFSLILESASTNQTSMYLCASSSGQGNQPQHFGDGTRLSIL.